In this sample, the clone carrying this TCR beta chain turned up many times. These data are taken from a study of metastatic and nonmetastatic thyroid tumors. Before thyroid surgery, none of the patients had received any treatment. TCRdb re-called the PCR reads via MiXCR. This sample has just over 40,000 clones, with about an eighth found just once. V shed 5 bases, J shed 8 bases, and the junction held 3 bases outside the gene matches. The CDR3 consists of 12 residues. Germline V gene sequence: CDR1 SNHLY, CDR2 FYNNEI. The chain is built from TRBV2 and TRBJ2-4; TRBD1 aligns across 7 bases. The clonotype comes from a female donor with papillary thyroid cancer or a benign thyroid nodule (not recorded which). Some clones in this sample may be carry-over from other donors' samples. The sequenced material came from blood. The CDR3 coding sequence is TGTGCCAGCAGTTACACAGGGGACATTCAGTACTTC. It is translated as CASSYTGDIQYF.